Below, 15 T cell receptor beta chains from the same sample are listed, as sequenced in a study of post-analysis software for immune sequencing data. Whole-study results and caveats: Compared with controls, patients had more of five or six TRBV segments, including TRBV5-6, TRBV5-1 and TRBV20-1.

cDNA libraries of TCR beta carried unique molecular identifiers. MiXCR was run by TCRdb on the PCR reads, yielding one entry per CDR3 protein. The sample carries about 260,000 distinct CDR3 sequences, approximately 34% recorded once. No antigen has been assigned to these receptors. Sequencing used blood. All receptors derive from a girl under 18 with multiple sclerosis.

In regard to this clonotype: Just one base apart from a much larger clone, this may be a read error. CDR3 nucleotide sequence: TGTGCCGGCAGCTGGACTAGCGGGGGGGCAGATACGCAGTATTTT. Translating it yields CAGSWTSGGADTQYF. The rearrangement links TRBV7-9 to TRBJ2-3, with 15 positions matching TRBD2. Germline CDR1 is SEHNR and CDR2 is FQNEAQ (reference sequence). This CDR3 is built from 15 residues.

In its sample, this clonotype was seen a few times. This may arise from a read error, as a much more abundant clone is one base away. The chain combines TRBV18 with TRBJ2-5, with 8 nucleotides matching TRBD2. The junction had 17 bases not matched to a gene; V was cut back by 3 bases and J by 11 bases. The CDR3 has 16 amino acids. Germline assignment: CDR1 KGHSH and CDR2 LQKENI. This CDR3 reads CASSPRTSSLLNEQYF. The CDR3 DNA is TGTGCCAGCTCACCCAGGACTAGCTCCTTGCTGAATGAGCAGTACTTC.

The chain has TRBV4-2 and TRBJ1-5; D is possibly TRBD1 (5 bases). This CDR3 region has 15 residues. Between the trimmed V and J ends, which lost 2 bases and 0 bases, there was a span of 8 bases. Per the germline V gene, CDR1 is LGHNA and CDR2 is YNFKEQ. CDR3 sequence reads: CASSQRGNSNQPQHF. CDR3 in DNA: TGTGCCAGCAGCCAACGGGGGAATAGCAATCAGCCCCAGCATTTT.

Many counts were recorded for this clonotype. J is TRBJ2-7 and V is TRBV6-1; the match to TRBD2 covers 13 bases. Germline lookup yields CDR1 MNHNS and CDR2 SASEGT. The trim removed 4 bases at V and 3 bases at J, leaving 3 bases unmatched. This CDR3 is built from 15 residues. For the CDR3, the DNA is TGTGCCAGCAGTGGACTAGCGGGAGGTGTCTACGAGCAGTACTTC. Its translation is CASSGLAGGVYEQYF.

This clonotype was found many times. J is TRBJ2-1 and V is TRBV12-3 or TRBV12-4; D tentatively reads TRBD1 or TRBD2 (6 bases each). Trimming took off 5 bases at V and 7 bases at J, with 24 bases between the two ends. The CDR3 has 17 residues. CDR3 DNA sequence: TGTGCCAGCAGTAGAGCCATCCCGGGGGCAGCAGAGAATGAGCAGTTCTTC. It specifies CASSRAIPGAAENEQFF.

The sample holds many counts of this clonotype. The genes are TRBV4-1 and TRBJ1-2; perhaps TRBD1 as D (5 bases). Trimming removed 4 bases from V and 2 bases from J, with 8 bases in between. The CDR3 spans 13 residues. Germline V lookup: CDR1 MGHRA, CDR2 YSYEKL. CDR3 protein: CASSRDGNYGYTF. The DNA for the CDR3 is TGCGCCAGCAGCCGGGACGGGAACTATGGCTACACCTTC.

The chain carries TRBV12-3 or TRBV12-4 and TRBJ2-3; tentative D call: TRBD1 (5 bases). The CDR3 is 12 amino acids. V lost 5 bases to trimming and J lost 4 bases, with 7 bases between them. The CDR3 loop is CASSPTADTQYF. CDR3 sequence (DNA): TGTGCCAGCAGTCCGACAGCAGATACGCAGTATTTT.

This clonotype has ten or more counts. This chain uses TRBV18 with TRBJ2-3; no clear D. V lost 3 bases and J lost 5, with 15 bases in between. There are 15 residues in the CDR3. The germline V gene encodes CDR1 KGHSH and CDR2 LQKENI. For the CDR3, the DNA is TGTGCCAGCTCACCTAGCACCCTTGAACTAGATACGCAGTATTTT. Amino acids: CASSPSTLELDTQYF.

With regard to this clonotype: A much larger clone differs by one base, so this may be a read error. The chain recombines TRBV20-1 with TRBJ2-3, with TRBD2 matching over 10 bases. Germline assignment: CDR1 DFQATT and CDR2 SNEGSKA (reference sequence). CDR3 length: 14 residues. The J segment lost 4 bases and the V segment lost 4 bases, leaving 5 bases of the junction unmatched. CDR3 DNA sequence: TGCAGTGCTAAACAGCGGGGGGGCGCAGATACGCAGTATTTT. Translation: CSAKQRGGADTQYF.

This chain links TRBV4-2 with TRBJ2-3, with 9 bases lining up with TRBD2. The V gene's germline CDR1 is LGHNA and CDR2 YNFKEQ. The CDR3 contains 19 residues. J gave up 1 base and V 1 base, and 12 bases lay outside the gene matches. The DNA for the CDR3 is TGTGCCAGCAGCCAAGGTGAGGGTAGCGGGAGCCTCCGCACAGATACGCAGTATTTT. This gives the protein CASSQGEGSGSLRTDTQYF.

The sample holds many counts of this clonotype. The chain links TRBV5-1 to TRBJ2-1; the D gene is possibly TRBD2 (7 bases). This CDR3 has 16 amino acids. The germline gives CDR1 SGHRS, CDR2 YFSETQ. Deletions cut 4 bases from V and 3 bases from J, with 17 bases between. CDR3 coding DNA: TGCGCCAGCAGCACAAGGGAAGGGGGGGGCTACAATGAGCAGTTCTTC. Protein product: CASSTREGGGYNEQFF.

This clonotype was found a few times. A much larger clone differs by one base, so this may be a read error. The chain links TRBV2 to TRBJ2-1; D gene ambiguous. The length of the CDR3 is 15 residues. V lost 6 bases, J lost 3 bases, and 15 bases lay in between. The germline CDR1 and CDR2 sequences are SNHLY and FYNNEI. CDR3 amino acids: CASRTAGSLYNEQFF. The DNA for the CDR3 is TGTGCCAGCAGGACGGCAGGCTCCCTCTACAATGAGCAGTTCTTC.

This clonotype has at least ten counts. The chain joins TRBV29-1 to TRBJ2-1; D gene ambiguous. In germline, CDR1 is SQVTM, CDR2 ANQGSEA. CDR3 length: 13 residues. This chain's CDR3 is CTTGRAEDNEQFF. The DNA of the CDR3 is TGCACCACTGGCCGGGCCGAAGACAATGAGCAGTTCTTC.

For this clonotype: This may stem from a read error, because a much larger clone lies one nucleotide away. The V call is TRBV5-1, the J call TRBJ2-1, with D maybe TRBD1 (5 bases). The length of the CDR3 is 14 residues. Germline assignment: CDR1 SGHRS and CDR2 YFSETQ. CDR3 loop: CASSLSQGENGQFF. CDR3 DNA: TGCGCCAGCAGCTTATCGCAGGGCGAGAATGGGCAGTTCTTC.

On this clonotype: A much more abundant neighbour one base away suggests this may be a read error. The chain uses TRBV4-1 and TRBJ2-1; the match to TRBD2 covers 8 bases. CDR3 size: 14 residues. Looked up from germline, CDR1 is MGHRA and CDR2 is YSYEKL. CDR3: CASSQGLARNEQVF. The CDR3 DNA reads as TGCGCCAGCAGCCAAGGACTAGCGCGCAATGAGCAGGTCTTC.